This T cell receptor beta chain comes out of a study of OX40 agonist ivuxolimab in advanced cancers. Study-wide context: The dose of intravenous ivuxolimab that patients received every 2 weeks ranged from 0.01 to 10 mg/kg. Partial responses were recorded for three patients, including one with hepatocellular carcinoma and two with cutaneous melanoma. Study outcomes and limitations: At doses 0.1 to 3.0 mg/kg, CD4+ and CD8+ clones expanded.

The assay was immunoSEQ multiplex PCR, and TCRdb's table has in-frame clones only and misses some. The sample lists about 86,000 clones; around 88% were seen once. About this clone itself: Its antigen is as yet unknown.

The starting material was CD4+ or CD8+ T cells sorted from blood, obtained in a trial of the OX40 agonist ivuxolimab. This TCR was recovered from an adult with an advanced solid tumor such as melanoma, head and neck, liver or kidney cancer.

CDR3 sequence: CASSVKQGAETQYF. In DNA form, the CDR3 reads TGTGCCAGCAGCGTAAAACAGGGGGCTGAGACCCAGTACTTC. The rearrangement uses TRBV7-7 and TRBJ2-5; 9 nucleotides align to TRBD1. The CDR3 is 14 amino acids. V lost 5 bases to trimming and J lost 5 bases; unmatched junction nucleotides: 6. Germline assignment: CDR1 SSHAT and CDR2 FNYEAQ (reference sequence).